This TCR beta chain was documented in a study of cytomegalovirus exposure and HLA in healthy donors (dated by TCRdb to about 2017). Regarding the complete study: According to an earlier analysis of 550 to 700 of the donors, about 190 million T cells yielded 90 million to 130 million unique TCR beta sequences and about 300 Gb of sequence data. Approximately 300 gigabases of sequencing data and around 80 million unique TCR sequences made up an early release that covered 500 to 700 HLA-typed donors. Of the approximately 370 genotyped donors, 75% to 85% were placed in the genetic ancestry cluster associated with self-reported Caucasian donors. The study aimed to test whether cataloging public T cell receptors could reveal signatures of past pathogen exposure. The T cell repertoires of under 700 subjects were profiled by immunosequencing and related to cytomegalovirus serostatus. Besides the first cohort of around 700 subjects, a separate validation cohort made up of roughly 130 different subjects was used. To predict cytomegalovirus infection status, the study brought together high-throughput TCR immunosequencing, statistical association of individual TCRs with disease status, and machine learning. In a later analysis, previously published TCR beta repertoires from fewer than 750 donors were re-analyzed and high-resolution HLA genotyping was added so that TCR occurrence patterns could be studied. Rather than drawing on any new phenotypic data, the later analysis identified candidate immune exposures from TCR beta sequences and the way those sequences occurred across donors. An earlier analysis of fewer than 700 of the donors applied high-throughput TCR beta sequencing to assess whether each TCR beta V gene segment acted as functional or pseudogenic. Donor age, sex, ethnicity and CMV serostatus were compiled alongside the repertoire data. Genome-wide SNP genotypes for about 60% of the roughly 670 donors were used in a later genetic analysis, which treated that subset as a discovery cohort. All discovery cohort repertoires had been generated on a single sequencing platform. HLA typing included class I and class II loci at four-digit resolution. The number of donors typed differed by locus, with roughly 629-640 for A, B, C, DRB1 and DQB1, roughly 520 for DQA1, over 600 for DPA1, and around 450 for DPB1. Roughly 5 DR-DQ haplotypes were handled as single units for association and clustering, since linkage in the cohort was strong. Among 398 genotyped donors of the cohort, an average of approximately 250,000 unique TCR beta nucleotide sequences were sequenced per donor, roughly 18% of them non-productive. Points the paper makes about the study in general: In both the original and validation cohorts, the classifier was reported to diagnose cytomegalovirus status with high specificity and sensitivity. According to a later analysis, TCR association rates differed among HLA loci, with DRB1 alleles showing the most associated TCRs and HLA-C alleles showing the fewest. Sequencing depth was assumed to be roughly uniform across donors in the presence/absence analyses, though that assumption may not hold. Over 15 rarely observed V segments, including chromosome 9 orphons, were excluded from the earlier analysis of some 590 of the donors because counts were too low. In this cohort, only TCR beta chains were sequenced, and detectable features were limited by the absence of alpha or paired-chain data. A later analysis found that HLA-associated TCR beta chains were more clonally expanded and had lower generation probabilities than equally common non-associated chains. A few of the identified cytomegalovirus-associated TCR beta chains were confirmed in vitro to be specific for cytomegalovirus antigens. Strong co-occurrence of HLA alleles, especially DR and DQ, made assigning TCR associations to individual alleles difficult. At a false discovery rate of 0.05, a later analysis linked under 20,000 TCR beta sequences to specific HLA alleles. In a later analysis, several top co-occurrence clusters were reported to appear linked to parvovirus B19, influenza, CMV and Epstein-Barr virus. The 87-base-pair reads could not distinguish some IMGT-functional V segments, including TRBV6-2 and TRBV6-3, so those segments were excluded. While some public TCRs were present in many individuals, most TCR sequences turned up only very rarely across donors. HLA typing was unavailable for some donors at each locus, so association tests used only the typed subset. Compared with the 666-donor mean, donors in an Asian-associated ancestry cluster had fewer N-insertions in productive TCRs, according to a later genetic analysis. V-gene and J-gene trimming of TCR beta chains was associated with a missense DCLRE1C variant in a later genetic analysis, and the association was replicated in an independent cohort. Linkage disequilibrium might explain the correlated functional status among segregating V segments, but an unknown experimental factor could not be excluded. It was suggested by the authors that the approach could potentially be generalized to other disease states and immunological phenotypes. A further reported finding was that TCR beta sequences accurately predicted the HLA-A and HLA-B alleles for most subjects in the first cohort. A group of highly shared sequence variants was considered likely to be a technical artifact of the sequencing pipeline. For the cohort, immune exposure information was limited to CMV serostatus. In a later analysis, most CMV-associated TCR beta chains were found to appear HLA-restricted, with HLA associations seemingly driven largely by CMV exposure. The study listed 150 to 200 TCR beta chains as associated with cytomegalovirus. In an earlier analysis of a few hundred of the donors, most TCR beta V segments were observed in productive rearrangements about 90% or about 30% of the time, broadly matching IMGT annotations.

The cohort was made up of approximately 670 healthy bone marrow donors. Cohort members were all nominally healthy when sampled, although unrecorded immune exposures were likely present. The donor was CMV seronegative and belonged to the group of over 300 seronegative cohort members. Every donor gave a peripheral blood sample, and the peripheral blood mononuclear cells from that sample were used for TCR beta sequencing. The Qiagen DNeasy Blood Extraction Kit was used to extract genomic DNA from the blood cell samples. Libraries were constructed by the immunoSEQ multiplex PCR assay. For the multiplex PCR, a mixture combining 60 forward primers for TCR Vbeta segments and 13 reverse primers for TCR Jbeta segments was used. Amplification of the CDR3 region of rearranged TCR beta genes was performed with a multiplex PCR assay on genomic DNA. The Illumina HiSeq System was used to sequence the amplified TCR beta libraries as 87-base-pair reads. The paper's processing steps were these. In a later analysis, roughly 80 million unique TCR beta chains were counted across the roughly 610 repertoires, and approximately 11 million of these chains were shared by at least two donors. Raw reads were error-corrected and collapsed into unique sequences with a nearest-neighbor algorithm that merged closely related sequences to remove PCR and sequencing errors. To assign V, D and J gene segments, CDR3 sequences were aligned to IMGT reference sequences. Each retained sequence needed at least a six-nucleotide match to both a V gene segment and a J gene segment. A rearrangement counted as productive if the CDR3 had no stop codons and remained in frame with V and J, and every other rearrangement counted as non-productive. Following IMGT convention, CDR3 was defined as the stretch from the second conserved V-encoded cysteine up to the conserved J-encoded phenylalanine. In an earlier analysis of more than 550 of the donors, sequences lacking an unambiguous match to a single V gene segment were excluded. An earlier analysis of about 590 of the donors classified V segments as functional when productive rearrangements were above 56.7% and as segregating when the standard deviation between donors was above 5%. To diagnose cytomegalovirus status from the catalog of TCR beta chain sequences, a statistical classification framework was built. In a later analysis, V and J genes were assigned by comparing TCR nucleotide sequences against IMGT/GENE-DB human TR gene sequences. Using the TCRdist pipeline, a later analysis assigned CDR3 sequences along with most-parsimonious VDJ recombination scenarios. In a later analysis, each TCR beta chain was defined by its CDR3 amino acid sequence together with its V-gene family, and reads lacking a unique V-gene family were excluded. As a way to deal with suspected cross-contamination and a sequencing artifact, a later analysis dropped over 550 nucleotide sequences that were highly shared and had low generation probability. For each public chain, a later analysis derived a clonal expansion index from normalized ranks of inferred template counts within each repertoire. Generation probabilities in a later analysis came from a VDJ recombination model fitted to out-of-frame rearrangements, and those results were checked against IGoR. In a later analysis, hypergeometric tests were used to score TCR-TCR, TCR-HLA and TCR-CMV co-occurrence, with a repertoire-size bias correction applied to TCR pairs. False discovery rates were estimated in a later analysis by permuting HLA or CMV assignments 20 times. In a later analysis, co-occurring TCRs were grouped using DBSCAN, with TCRdist sequence similarity added in when clustering inside HLA-allele-positive subsets. For co-occurrence clustering, repertoires with fewer than 30,000 or more than 120,000 public chains were excluded, along with four to six repertoires with anomalous nucleotide sharing. TCRdb mirrors the immuneACCESS table, restricted to in-frame sequences. Some clones are absent from its copies; in checked studies, under half trace to an unresolved V gene, and the reason for the others is unknown. That table gives V, J and clone size, and the DNA gave D and trimming. The sample table lists 130,000 or so clones, around 80% of them with a count of one. The ten top clones hold approximately 1.6% of the sample.

The V end loses 0 bases and the J end loses 9 bases, and a stretch of 12 bases separates them. The CDR3, from cysteine to phenylalanine, totals 13 residues. Of the read, only the CDR3 DNA is kept; its 39 bases are in frame from base 1. The germline V gene (reference sequence) sets CDR1 to GTSNPN and CDR2 to SVGIG. Worth noting for this clone: Its antigen has not been determined. No much larger clone is present one base from it, and per-base qualities are unavailable.

Sequenced: PBMCs. The chain employs TRBV30 and TRBJ2-1; the D segment cannot be called with confidence. The sequence was collected from a woman aged 18-29 years in good health and CMV-seronegative. The CDR3 region has the sequence CAWSVSLQREQFF. The nucleotide sequence is TGTGCCTGGAGTGTAAGCCTCCAGCGTGAGCAGTTCTTC.